This TCR beta chain is drawn from a study of quantifying T cell responses using KT2 cells. As for the study in general: RNA was reverse transcribed with TCR alpha and beta constant-region primers. The T4 ligation step was estimated to exceed 9% efficiency under optimum conditions. The second PCR ran as a qPCR until a predetermined fluorescence threshold was reached.

An oligo carrying a UMI was ligated to the cDNA 3' end. An equimolar mix of RC1.1 and RC1.2 primed the beta chain across TRBC1 and TRBC2. A single record per CDR3 protein comes from TCRdb applying MiXCR to the UMI-ligation and nested PCR reads. Seen here are some 48,000 distinct CDR3 sequences, 9.5% to 13% observed once, and the top ten hold less than 11%. Unfractionated PBMC were spiked with known numbers of KT2 clone cells. KT2 cells were mixed with fixed PBMC numbers at varying ratios. Only a few counts were recorded for this clonotype. The germline CDR1 and CDR2 sequences are SGHRS and YFSETQ. This CDR3 has 16 amino acids. V dropped 0 bases and J dropped 0; count of bases not matched to a gene: 4.

The sample consisted of PBMCs spiked with cells of the T cell clone KT2. This chain uses TRBV5-1 with TRBJ1-1; 8 bases match TRBD1. The receptor's source is a human donor. This CDR3 is CASSLGPGQVNTEAFF. Written as DNA, the CDR3 is TGCGCCAGCAGCTTGGGGCCGGGACAGGTGAACACTGAAGCTTTCTTT.